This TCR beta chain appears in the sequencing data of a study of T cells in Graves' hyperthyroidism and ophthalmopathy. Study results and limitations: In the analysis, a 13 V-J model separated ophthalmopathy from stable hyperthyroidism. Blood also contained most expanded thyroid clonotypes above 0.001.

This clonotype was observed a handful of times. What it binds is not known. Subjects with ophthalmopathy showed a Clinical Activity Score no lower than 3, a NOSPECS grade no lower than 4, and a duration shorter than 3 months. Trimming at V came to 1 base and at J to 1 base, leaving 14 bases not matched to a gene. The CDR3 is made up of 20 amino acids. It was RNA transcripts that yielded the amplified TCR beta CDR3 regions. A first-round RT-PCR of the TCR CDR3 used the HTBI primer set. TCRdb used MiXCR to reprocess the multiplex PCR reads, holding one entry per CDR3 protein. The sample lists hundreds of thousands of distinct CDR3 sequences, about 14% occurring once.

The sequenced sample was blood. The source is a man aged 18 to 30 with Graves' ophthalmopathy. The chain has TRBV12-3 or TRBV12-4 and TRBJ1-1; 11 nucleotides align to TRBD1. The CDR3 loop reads CASSLVSPGQGGVGNTEAFF. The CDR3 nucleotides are TGTGCCAGCAGTTTAGTCAGCCCGGGACAGGGGGGAGTAGGGAACACTGAAGCTTTCTTT.